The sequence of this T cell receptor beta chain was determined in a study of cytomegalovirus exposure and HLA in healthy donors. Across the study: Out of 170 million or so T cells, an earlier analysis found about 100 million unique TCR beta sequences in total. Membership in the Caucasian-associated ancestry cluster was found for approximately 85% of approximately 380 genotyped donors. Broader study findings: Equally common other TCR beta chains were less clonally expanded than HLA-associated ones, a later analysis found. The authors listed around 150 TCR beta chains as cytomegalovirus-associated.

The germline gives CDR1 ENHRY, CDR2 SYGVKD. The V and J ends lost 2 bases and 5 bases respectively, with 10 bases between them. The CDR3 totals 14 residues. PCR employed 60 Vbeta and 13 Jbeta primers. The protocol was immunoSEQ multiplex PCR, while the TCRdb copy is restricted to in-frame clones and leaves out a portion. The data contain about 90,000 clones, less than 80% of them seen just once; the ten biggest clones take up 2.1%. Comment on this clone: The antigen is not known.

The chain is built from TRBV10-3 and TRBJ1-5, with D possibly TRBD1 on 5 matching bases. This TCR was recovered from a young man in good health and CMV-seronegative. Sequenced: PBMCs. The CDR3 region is CAISEVGGYQPQHF. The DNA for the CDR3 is TGTGCCATCAGTGAGGTCGGGGGATATCAGCCCCAGCATTTT.